Listed below are T cell receptor beta chains from one sample, sequenced in a study of CD8 T cells in ankylosing spondylitis. Each CDR3 protein is one row after TCRdb ran MiXCR on the 5' RACE reads. The sample lists under 200,000 distinct CDR3 sequences; approximately 10% were seen once. Sequenced: blood, either unsorted or a sorted T cell fraction (not recorded which). Receptors originate from a female donor with ankylosing spondylitis or in good health (not recorded which). Both conserved end residues are part of each CDR3. The D gene is left open where the match is weak. Clone size appears in some rows only: once, few, many, or a class for an expanded clone.

cdr3_nt | cdr3_aa | d_call | v_call | clone_size | j_call
TGTGCCAGCGGCTGGACAGGCAATGAGCAGTTCTTC | CASGWTGNEQFF | TRBD1 | TRBV28 | . | TRBJ2-1
TGTGCCAGCAGGTCGGGCCCTGAAGCTTTCTTT | CASRSGPEAFF | . | TRBV12-3/TRBV12-4 | many | TRBJ1-1
TGCAGTGCCCCCTCCTTGGCTAGCGGGAGCAATGAGCAGTTCTTC | CSAPSLASGSNEQFF | TRBD2 | TRBV20-1 | few | TRBJ2-1
TGTGCCAAAATTGGGAGCGGGGTCACAGATACGCAGTATTTT | CAKIGSGVTDTQYF | TRBD2 | TRBV15 | . | TRBJ2-3
TGTGCCAGCAGTGAACAGGGAGGCGGCTACACCTTC | CASSEQGGGYTF | . | TRBV25-1 | . | TRBJ1-2
TGTGCCAGCAGTTCTCTAGGGACCCTGACGAATGAGCAGTTCTTC | CASSSLGTLTNEQFF | . | TRBV6-2/TRBV6-3 | . | TRBJ2-1
TGTGCCAGCAGTTTTCTTTTGGCCCACGAGCAGTACTTC | CASSFLLAHEQYF | . | TRBV12-3/TRBV12-4 | many | TRBJ2-7
TGCGCCAGCAGCCAAGATAGCGGGAGAAACACCGGGGAGCTGTTTTTT | CASSQDSGRNTGELFF | TRBD2 | TRBV4-3 | . | TRBJ2-2
TGCGCCAGCAGCCAAGATATAGTGACCAATGGCTACACCTTC | CASSQDIVTNGYTF | . | TRBV4-3 | . | TRBJ1-2
TGCAGCGTTGGCTATGACATCAGTGGAAACACCATATATTTT | CSVGYDISGNTIYF | . | TRBV29-1 | . | TRBJ1-3
TGTGCCAGCAGCCAAACTAGCGGGGACTCCTACGAGCAGTACTTC | CASSQTSGDSYEQYF | TRBD2 | TRBV9 | few | TRBJ2-7
TGTGCCAGCAGCGTATCTGGACAGGGTGGTGAAAAACTGTTTTTT | CASSVSGQGGEKLFF | TRBD1 | TRBV9 | . | TRBJ1-4
TGTGCCAGCAGTTACTCGTACAGGGGGCGTGCCGAGCAGTACTTC | CASSYSYRGRAEQYF | TRBD1 | TRBV6-2/TRBV6-3 | many | TRBJ2-7
TGTGCCACCAGTGACCGACAGGGGCGATACAATGAGCAGTTCTTC | CATSDRQGRYNEQFF | TRBD1 | TRBV24-1 | many | TRBJ2-1
TGTGCCAGCAGTTACTCCGGGACTAGCGGCACAGATACGCAGTATTTT | CASSYSGTSGTDTQYF | TRBD2 | TRBV6-5 | many | TRBJ2-3
TGTGCCAGCAGTTACTCCCCCAACAGAGATACGCAGTATTTT | CASSYSPNRDTQYF | . | TRBV6-2/TRBV6-3 | many | TRBJ2-3
TGTGCCAGCAGTGATACCGGGACTAGTCGGGTCTTC | CASSDTGTSRVF | TRBD2 | TRBV27 | few | TRBJ2-1
TGCGCCAGCAGCTTAGGGGTCACTCCCAAGGAGACCCAGTACTTC | CASSLGVTPKETQYF | . | TRBV5-1 | many | TRBJ2-5
TGTGCCAGCAGCCTGGACGGGGGCGAGCAGTTCTTC | CASSLDGGEQFF | . | TRBV7-9 | few | TRBJ2-1
TGCAGCGTTGAACTTATAACAGGGGGCTGGGGAGAGACCCAGTACTTC | CSVELITGGWGETQYF | TRBD1 | TRBV29-1 | many | TRBJ2-5
TGCGCCAGCAGCCAAGATCGCACAGGGGGTCTTTTAAGGGTGGACAATGAGCAGTTCTTC | CASSQDRTGGLLRVDNEQFF | TRBD1 | TRBV4-3 | . | TRBJ2-1
TGTGCCACCAGCAGACCGGGACTAGTCTACGAGCAGTACTTC | CATSRPGLVYEQYF | TRBD2 | TRBV15 | few | TRBJ2-7
TGCGCCAGCAGCCTGGCAGGGCGGGAAGGTGGCTACACCTTC | CASSLAGREGGYTF | . | TRBV4-3 | . | TRBJ1-2
TGTGCCAGCAGCGCCTGGGACAGTCCCTACGAGCAGTACTTC | CASSAWDSPYEQYF | . | TRBV21-1 | many | TRBJ2-7
TGTGCCAGCCTACAGGGGTGGGATGAGCAGTTCTTC | CASLQGWDEQFF | TRBD1 | TRBV2 | . | TRBJ2-1
TGTGCCACCAGTGCCGGAGAGTTCACAGATACGCAGTATTTT | CATSAGEFTDTQYF | . | TRBV24-1 | . | TRBJ2-3
TGTGCCAGCAGCTTATTACTCAACAGTGAAGCTTTCTTT | CASSLLLNSEAFF | . | TRBV11-2 | few | TRBJ1-1
TGCGCCAGCAGCCCGGGACAGCAACTATACGAGCAGTACTTC | CASSPGQQLYEQYF | TRBD1 | TRBV4-1 | . | TRBJ2-7
TGTGCCAGCAGTTTAATCAATTATGGGGACGAGGGAGGTCCCATCCTCTTCTACAATGAGCAGTTCTTC | CASSLINYGDEGGPILFYNEQFF | . | TRBV12-3/TRBV12-4 | . | TRBJ2-1
TGTGCCTGGAGTGTGTCCAGTGACGCTGAAGCTTTCTTT | CAWSVSSDAEAFF | . | TRBV30 | few | TRBJ1-1
TGCGCCAGCAGCCCATTAGCGATCAATGAGCAGTTCTTC | CASSPLAINEQFF | . | TRBV4-1 | many | TRBJ2-1
TGTGCCAGCAGTGAACTGCTAGCCGGCACCGGGGAGCTGTTTTTT | CASSELLAGTGELFF | . | TRBV2 | . | TRBJ2-2
TGCGCCAGCAGCCAAGATCAGGGAGACTACTACTACAATGAGCAGTTCTTC | CASSQDQGDYYYNEQFF | . | TRBV4-3 | . | TRBJ2-1
TGTGCCAGCAGTTTAGGCAGGGTTGATACGCAGTATTTT | CASSLGRVDTQYF | . | TRBV12-3/TRBV12-4 | many | TRBJ2-3
TGCAGTGCTAGACAGAGACTAGCGGGAGGGGATCGCGATGAGCAGTTCTTC | CSARQRLAGGDRDEQFF | TRBD2 | TRBV20-1 | few | TRBJ2-1
TGCAGTGCTAGCCGTGCAGGCCATGAGCAGTTCTTC | CSASRAGHEQFF | . | TRBV20-1 | . | TRBJ2-1
TGTGCCTGGGGGACTAGCGGGGAGGAGCTGTTTTTT | CAWGTSGEELFF | TRBD2 | TRBV30 | few | TRBJ2-2
TGTGCCAGCAACTTAGGTTGGGGGGCGAACACCGGGGAGCTGTTTTTT | CASNLGWGANTGELFF | . | TRBV11-2 | many | TRBJ2-2
TGTGCCAGCAGCCCAACCGGGACTCCCGAAAACATTCAGTACTTC | CASSPTGTPENIQYF | . | TRBV28 | . | TRBJ2-4
TGCAGCGTTGCCATCGGGGTAGCTGAAGCTTTCTTT | CSVAIGVAEAFF | . | TRBV29-1 | few | TRBJ1-1
TGCGCCAGCAGCGTTCGAAGGGGGCGGGTTACCGGGGAGCTGTTTTTT | CASSVRRGRVTGELFF | TRBD1 | TRBV4-3 | . | TRBJ2-2